Presented here are 32 T cell receptor beta chains from one specimen sequenced in a study of OX40 agonist ivuxolimab in advanced cancers. The method was immunoSEQ multiplex PCR; TCRdb's version includes in-frame clones alone and lacks a portion of them. The sample has roughly 23,000 clones, about 83% seen once. Specimen: CD4+ or CD8+ T cells sorted from blood, collected in a trial of the OX40 agonist ivuxolimab. These receptors were taken from an adult with an advanced solid tumor such as melanoma, head and neck, liver or kidney cancer.

This sequence joins TRBV7-9 and TRBJ2-3; no reliable D call. The CDR3 loop spans 17 amino acids. V was cut by 4 bases and J by 0 bases, with 17 bases left in between. CDR1 is SEHNR and CDR2 is FQNEAQ in the germline V gene (reference sequence). The CDR3 coding sequence is TGTGCCAGCAGCTCTCCTCGCGGACCAGGCAGCACAGATACGCAGTATTTT. As protein: CASSSPRGPGSTDTQYF.

This clone occurred once. The chain has TRBV7-9 and TRBJ1-2; tentative D call: TRBD1 (5 bases). In germline, CDR1 is SEHNR, CDR2 FQNEAQ (reference sequence). This CDR3 is 14 amino acids long. Trimming shortened V by 5 bases and J by 8 bases, and 18 bases separated the two germline ends. The CDR3 spells CASSPAGGDGGYTF. The CDR3 coding sequence is TGTGCCAGCAGCCCCGCCGGGGGGGACGGCGGCTACACCTTC.

The CDR3 here is CASSPGYNPYTDTQYF. DNA of the CDR3: TGTGCCAGCAGCCCGGGATATAACCCTTACACAGATACGCAGTATTTT. V is TRBV9 and J is TRBJ2-3; D might be TRBD2 (5 bases). This CDR3 contains 16 residues. Germline assignment: CDR1 SGDLS and CDR2 YYNGEE. V was shortened by 4 bases and J by 2 bases, with 17 bases between the two germline ends. Complete variable domain (other parts from reference TRBV9 and TRBJ2-3): DSGVTQTPKHLITATGQRVTLRCSPRSGDLSVYWYQQSLDQGLQFLIQYYNGEERAKGNILERFSAQQFPDLHSELNLSSLELGDSALYFCASSPGYNPYTDTQYFGPGTRLTVL.

About this clone: At one boundary the junction diverges from the germline segment, which might be a read error. The chain uses TRBV7-7 and TRBJ2-7; D might be TRBD1 (7 bases). This CDR3 region has 17 residues. Germline-derived CDR1 and CDR2 are SSHAT and FNYEAQ (reference sequence). CDR3 sequence reads: CASSPFGGDRSSYEQYF. CDR3 nucleotide sequence: TGTGCTAGCAGCCCCTTTGGAGGGGACAGATCCTCCTACGAGCAGTACTTC.

The gene calls are TRBV28 and TRBJ2-3; possible D gene TRBD1, 5 bases. V lost 3 bases and J 1 base, leaving 8 bases between the germline ends. Germline V CDR1 and CDR2: MDHEN, SYDVKM. This CDR3 has 14 residues. The CDR3 DNA is TGTGCCAGCAGTTTGACAGCCGGCACAGATACGCAGTATTTT. Its translation is CASSLTAGTDTQYF.

The chain recombines TRBV28 with TRBJ2-7; TRBD1 matches at 8 bases. Germline V gene sequence: CDR1 MDHEN, CDR2 SYDVKM. V trimming: 5 bases; J trimming: 6 bases; junction bases outside the gene matches: 6. This CDR3 is built from 13 residues. This CDR3 is CASSDRGSSEQYF. CDR3 DNA: TGTGCCAGCAGTGACAGGGGCTCAAGCGAGCAGTACTTC.

The chain recombines TRBV11-1 with TRBJ2-5; 7 bases agree with TRBD1. Germline loops: CDR1 SGHAT, CDR2 FQDESV (reference sequence). The CDR3 length is 15 residues. The V and J ends lost 3 bases and 5 bases, in that order; junction bases with no gene match: 9. The CDR3 coding sequence is TGTGCCAGCAGCTTGGGGCAGACAGGGTTGGAGACCCAGTACTTC. This sequence encodes CASSLGQTGLETQYF. Full variable domain (rest looked up from reference TRBV11-1 and TRBJ2-5): EAEVAQSPRYKITEKSQAVAFWCDPISGHATLYWYRQILGQGPELLVQFQDESVVDDSQLPKDRFSAERLKGVDSTLKIQPAELGDSAMYLCASSLGQTGLETQYFGPGTRLLVL.

V gene TRBV6-4 combines with J gene TRBJ2-4; possibly TRBD1 or TRBD2 for D (5 bases each). This CDR3 is 13 amino acids long. Trimming removed 6 bases from V and 6 bases from J, with 12 bases in between. CDR1 is MRHNA and CDR2 is SNTAGT in the germline V gene. Written as DNA, the CDR3 is TGTGCCAGCAGCATTGGGACCCCAAACATTCAGTACTTC. Translation gives CASSIGTPNIQYF.

V is TRBV5-1 and J is TRBJ2-3, with D tentatively TRBD2 (5 bases). The germline gives CDR1 SGHRS, CDR2 YFSETQ. The CDR3 is 17 residues long. V gave up 3 bases and J gave up 1 base, with 18 bases separating them. The CDR3 DNA reads TGCGCCAGCAGCTCACTAGACTCGTTCATCGGCACAGATACGCAGTATTTT. Translating it yields CASSSLDSFIGTDTQYF.

This clone was seen just once. CDR3 residues: CATSLPGRANTEAFF. The CDR3 DNA reads as TGTGCCACCAGCCTCCCGGGCAGGGCTAACACTGAAGCTTTCTTT. This chain connects TRBV15 to TRBJ1-1, with TRBD1 as a possible D gene (5 bases). V was cut by 5 bases and J by 2 bases, with 15 bases left in between. This CDR3 spans 15 amino acids. Germline V lookup: CDR1 LNHNV, CDR2 YYDKDF (reference sequence).

The genes are TRBV27 and TRBJ1-1; weak D call: TRBD1 (5 bases). With 4 bases removed from V and 11 bases from J, the gap between germline ends came to 17 bases. There are 13 residues in the CDR3. The V gene's germline CDR1 is MNHEY and CDR2 SMNVEV (reference sequence). This CDR3 reads CASSYAGTASAFF. In nucleotides, the CDR3 is TGTGCCAGCAGTTACGCCGGGACCGCCAGCGCTTTCTTT.

The V gene is TRBV5-5, the J gene TRBJ2-3, with 10 bases identical to TRBD2. The J segment lost 9 bases and the V segment lost 0 bases, leaving 7 bases of the junction unmatched. This CDR3 region has 15 residues. From germline, CDR1 is SGHKS and CDR2 YYEKEE (reference sequence). The CDR3 DNA is TGTGCCAGCAGCTTGGTTGGACTAGCGGCGGGCACGCAGTATTTT. It translates to CASSLVGLAAGTQYF.

The chain couples TRBV7-9 to TRBJ2-3; 9 nucleotides line up with TRBD1. Germline CDR1 SEHNR, CDR2 FQNEAQ (reference sequence). V shed 5 bases, J shed 2 bases, and the junction held 11 bases outside the gene matches. This CDR3 has 17 residues. For the CDR3, the DNA is TGTGCCAGCAGCCCCCCTACCGGGACAGGGATCACAGATACGCAGTATTTT. This encodes CASSPPTGTGITDTQYF.

This chain links TRBV28 with TRBJ2-5; D tentatively fits TRBD1 or TRBD2 (5 bases each). Trimming left V 10 bases short and J 2 bases short, with 17 bases between. This CDR3 region has 14 residues. Germline V lookup: CDR1 MDHEN, CDR2 SYDVKM. The CDR3 coding sequence is TGTGCCACCCGAGGGGAAGCGCTACAAGAGACCCAGTACTTC. This codes for CATRGEALQETQYF.

This clone was detected once. The rearrangement joins TRBV6-6 to TRBJ2-5, with D maybe TRBD1 (6 bases). TRBJ2-7 matches the DNA end more closely, so the J call is doubtful. The CDR3 loop spans 13 amino acids. Looked up from germline, CDR1 is MNHNY and CDR2 is SVGAGI (reference sequence). The CDR3: CASTLTGTYEQYF. The CDR3, as DNA: TGTGCCAGCACCCTGACAGGCACCTACGAGCAGTACTTC.

The chain recombines TRBV19 with TRBJ1-3; D unresolved. Germline assignment: CDR1 LNHDA and CDR2 SQIVND (reference sequence). V was pared by 5 bases and J by 0 bases, with 11 bases between. CDR3 length: 15 amino acids. CDR3 amino acids: CASSLPAPSGNTIYF. CDR3 DNA: TGTGCCAGTAGTCTCCCGGCGCCCTCTGGAAACACCATATATTTT. Filled out from reference TRBV19 and TRBJ1-3, the complete variable domain reads DGGITQSPKYLFRKEGQNVTLSCEQNLNHDAMYWYRQDPGQGLRLIYYSQIVNDFQKGDIAEGYSVSREKKESFPLTVTSAQKNPTAFYLCASSLPAPSGNTIYFGEGSWLTVV.

The chain has TRBV7-9 and TRBJ1-1; the D is unclear. Trimming pared 4 bases from V and 1 base from J, leaving 10 bases between. This CDR3 is built from 14 residues. Germline loops: CDR1 SEHNR, CDR2 FQNEAQ (reference sequence). This CDR3 reads CASSYRSANTEAFF. CDR3 DNA sequence: TGTGCCAGCAGCTACCGTTCAGCGAACACTGAAGCTTTCTTT.

V usage is TRBV29-1 and J usage is TRBJ2-7; 10 nucleotides agree with TRBD1. The V gene end was trimmed by 5 bases and the J gene end by 3 bases; junction bases not matched to a gene: 7. The CDR3 has 14 amino acids. Germline V lookup: CDR1 SQVTM, CDR2 ANQGSEA. CDR3 loop: CSVFAGTGVYEQYF. As DNA, the CDR3 is TGCAGCGTTTTCGCCGGGACAGGGGTCTACGAGCAGTACTTC.

This chain links TRBV7-2 with TRBJ2-7, with D maybe TRBD1 (6 bases). CDR1 is SGHTA and CDR2 is FQGNSA in the germline V gene. V was shortened by 1 base and J by 1 base, with 8 bases between the two germline ends. The CDR3 is 14 amino acids. The CDR3 nucleotides read TGTGCCAGCAGCTTAGGGACAGTATCCTACGAGCAGTACTTC. This translates into CASSLGTVSYEQYF. The whole variable domain, remainder taken from reference TRBV7-2 and TRBJ2-7, is GAGVSQSPSNKVTEKGKDVELRCDPISGHTALYWYRQSLGQGLEFLIYFQGNSAPDKSGLPSDRFSAERTGGSVSTLTIQRTQQEDSAVYLCASSLGTVSYEQYFGPGTRLTVT.

In nucleotides, the CDR3 is TGTGCCTCATCCAGGGGGCGCGATTACGAGCAGTACTTC. Residues: CASSRGRDYEQYF. The genes are TRBV30 and TRBJ2-7; TRBD1 agrees at 8 bases. The V gene's germline CDR1 is GTSNPN and CDR2 SVGIG (reference sequence). This CDR3 is 13 amino acids long. V lost 7 bases and J lost 4; bases outside the gene matches: 9.

CDR3 residues: CAISEVLAENYEQYF. CDR3 DNA: TGTGCCATCAGTGAGGTCCTAGCGGAAAACTACGAGCAGTACTTC. The chain joins TRBV10-3 to TRBJ2-7; 7 nucleotides line up with TRBD2. Germline CDR1 and CDR2: ENHRY and SYGVKD. There are 15 residues in the CDR3. V shed 2 bases, J shed 3 bases, and the junction held 7 bases outside the gene matches.

This clone has more than one count but fewer than ten. The chain joins TRBV7-6 to TRBJ2-7, with 7 bases matching TRBD1. Per the germline V gene, CDR1 is SGHVS and CDR2 is FNYEAQ. The length of the CDR3 is 12 residues. V shed 4 bases and J 7 bases; nucleotides not matched to a gene: 4. CDR3 nucleotides: TGTGCCAGCAGCTCCGGGACAGAAGAGCAGTACTTC. Its translation: CASSSGTEEQYF.

The chain combines TRBV30 with TRBJ2-1, with D possibly being TRBD1 (6 bases). The CDR3 covers 13 residues. From germline, CDR1 is GTSNPN and CDR2 SVGIG (reference sequence). Trimming cost V 3 bases and J 4 bases, with 10 bases left between them. The CDR3: CAWSVTGYNEQFF. The CDR3 coding sequence is TGTGCCTGGAGCGTGACAGGATACAATGAGCAGTTCTTC.

This chain joins TRBV5-1 and TRBJ2-7; 7 bases map to TRBD2. CDR3 length: 15 residues. The V and J ends lost 4 bases and 0 bases, in that order; junction bases with no gene match: 7. Germline V CDR1 and CDR2: SGHRS, YFSETQ. This CDR3 reads CASSRGRGSSYEQYF. The CDR3 bases are TGCGCCAGCAGCCGCGGGAGAGGGAGCTCCTACGAGCAGTACTTC.

By sample fraction, this clone is medium-sized. CDR3 coding DNA: TGTGCCAGTAGCCTAGTGCTGGCTAACTATGGCTACACCTTC. Translating it yields CASSLVLANYGYTF. This chain connects TRBV19 to TRBJ1-2; D call uncertain. CDR1 LNHDA and CDR2 SQIVND come from the germline V gene (reference sequence). Trimming stripped 6 bases from V and 0 bases from J, with 11 bases between. The CDR3 is 14 amino acids. The whole variable domain, remainder taken from reference TRBV19 and TRBJ1-2, is DGGITQSPKYLFRKEGQNVTLSCEQNLNHDAMYWYRQDPGQGLRLIYYSQIVNDFQKGDIAEGYSVSREKKESFPLTVTSAQKNPTAFYLCASSLVLANYGYTFGSGTRLTVV.

The chain uses TRBV7-9 and TRBJ2-1, with D possibly called TRBD1 or TRBD2 (5 bases each). Trimming removed 0 bases from V and 7 bases from J, with 7 bases in between. The CDR3 has 13 amino acids. The germline gives CDR1 SEHNR, CDR2 FQNEAQ (reference sequence). CDR3 nucleotides: TGTGCCAGCAGCTTAGCGGGGGAGAATGAGCAGTTCTTC. This gives the protein CASSLAGENEQFF.

This clone rates as large. The J gene is TRBJ1-2, the V gene TRBV28; D is perhaps TRBD1 (6 bases). Germline V gene sequence: CDR1 MDHEN, CDR2 SYDVKM. The ends were cut back, 7 bases at V and 4 bases at J, with 16 bases in the middle. CDR3 length: 14 amino acids. CDR3: CASNPPGGVYGYTF. CDR3 bases: TGTGCCAGCAATCCCCCCGGGGGCGTCTATGGCTACACCTTC.

V usage is TRBV19 and J usage is TRBJ2-7; TRBD1 might be the D (5 bases). Trimming stripped 3 bases from V and 6 bases from J, with 12 bases between. This CDR3 is 13 amino acids long. From germline, CDR1 is LNHDA and CDR2 SQIVND (reference sequence). The CDR3 region is CASSMSTVLEQYF. The CDR3 DNA reads as TGTGCCAGTAGTATGTCGACAGTTCTCGAGCAGTACTTC.

V gene TRBV6-1 combines with J gene TRBJ2-3; D perhaps matches TRBD1 (5 bases). This CDR3 has 18 residues. Trimming removed 2 bases at V and 0 bases at J, with 18 bases between. CDR1 is MNHNS, CDR2 SASEGT, per germline. The CDR3 nucleotides read TGTGCCAGCAGTGAAAGGCACTTTGGACAACATAGCACAGATACGCAGTATTTT. Amino acids: CASSERHFGQHSTDTQYF.

J is TRBJ2-1 and V is TRBV15, with 12 bases that match TRBD2. The V segment lost 1 base and the J segment 7 bases; nucleotides outside the gene matches: 5. CDR1 is LNHNV, CDR2 YYDKDF, per germline (reference sequence). The CDR3 covers 16 residues. The CDR3 nucleotides are TGTGCCACCAGCAGAGTACTAGCGGGGGGTGGTAATGAGCAGTTCTTC. Protein: CATSRVLAGGGNEQFF.

This clone has just a few counts. V and J are TRBV7-9 and TRBJ1-1; TRBD1 agrees at 7 bases. This CDR3 has 13 residues. Germline CDR1 SEHNR, CDR2 FQNEAQ (reference sequence). V lost 4 bases to trimming and J lost 11 bases; unmatched junction nucleotides: 10. CDR3 region: CASSSLQGIGAFF. The CDR3 nucleotides read TGTGCCAGCAGCTCGCTACAGGGGATTGGGGCTTTCTTT. The full variable domain, rest sourced from reference TRBV7-9 and TRBJ1-1, is DTGVSQNPRHKITKRGQNVTFRCDPISEHNRLYWYRQTLGQGPEFLTYFQNEAQLEKSRLLSDRFSAERPKGSFSTLEIQRTEQGDSAMYLCASSSLQGIGAFFGQGTRLTVV.

This CDR3 reads CASSDPGQGFYEQYF. The CDR3 DNA sequence: TGTGCCAGCAGTGACCCGGGACAGGGATTCTACGAGCAGTACTTC. The chain combines TRBV6-4 with TRBJ2-7, with 9 positions matching TRBD1. Unmatched junction bases numbered 5, after V lost 2 bases and J lost 3 bases. From germline, CDR1 is MRHNA and CDR2 SNTAGT. The CDR3 consists of 15 residues.